This T cell receptor beta chain was observed in a study of CD8+ T cells in alopecia areata. Whole-study context: Tofacitinib administration persisted for 6 to 18 months, succeeded by 6 months off drug.

Only a few counts were recorded for this clone. Sorted populations comprised CD4+ and CD8+ T cells obtained from PBMCs. The CDR3 is 14 residues long. Deletions cut 3 bases from V and 2 bases from J, with 11 bases between. In germline, CDR1 is KGHSH, CDR2 LQKENI. Following RNA extraction, reverse transcription yielded cDNA that acted as the sequencing template. Data came from immunoSEQ multiplex PCR; TCRdb stores just in-frame clones and leaves some out. Of about 130,000 clones listed, roughly three fifths are singletons. This material consisted of CD4+ T cells sorted from blood, taken at week 0. V gene TRBV18 combines with J gene TRBJ2-7, with a tentative D call TRBD2 (5 bases). The sequence came from a human donor with alopecia areata. CDR3 DNA sequence: TGTGCCAGCTCACCCCCCGGGAACCCCTACGAGCAGTACTTC. Protein product: CASSPPGNPYEQYF.